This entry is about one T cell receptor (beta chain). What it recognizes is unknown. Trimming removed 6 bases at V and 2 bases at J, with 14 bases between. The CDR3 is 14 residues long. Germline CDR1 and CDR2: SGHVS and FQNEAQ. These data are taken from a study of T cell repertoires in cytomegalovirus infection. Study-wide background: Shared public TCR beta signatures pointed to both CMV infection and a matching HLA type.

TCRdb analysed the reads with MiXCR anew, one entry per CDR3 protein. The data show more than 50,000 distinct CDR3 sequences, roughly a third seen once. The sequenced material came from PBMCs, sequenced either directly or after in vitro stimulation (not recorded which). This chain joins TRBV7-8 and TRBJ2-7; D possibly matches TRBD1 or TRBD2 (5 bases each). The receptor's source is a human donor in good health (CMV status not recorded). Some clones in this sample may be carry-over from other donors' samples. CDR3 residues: CASSHTRDPYEQYF. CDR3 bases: TGTGCCAGCAGTCATACCCGGGACCCCTACGAGCAGTACTTC.